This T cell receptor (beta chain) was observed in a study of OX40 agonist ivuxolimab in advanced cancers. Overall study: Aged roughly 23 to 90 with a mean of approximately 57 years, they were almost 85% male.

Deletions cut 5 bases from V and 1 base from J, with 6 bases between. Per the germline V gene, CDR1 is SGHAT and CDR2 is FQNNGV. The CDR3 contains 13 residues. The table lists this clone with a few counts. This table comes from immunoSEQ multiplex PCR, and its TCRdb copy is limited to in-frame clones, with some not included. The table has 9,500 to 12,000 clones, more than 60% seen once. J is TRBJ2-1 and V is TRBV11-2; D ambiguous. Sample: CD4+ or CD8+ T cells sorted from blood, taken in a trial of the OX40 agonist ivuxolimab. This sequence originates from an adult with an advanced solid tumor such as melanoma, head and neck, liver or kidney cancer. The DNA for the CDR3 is TGTGCCAGCAGCCAACCTTCCTACAATGAGCAGTTCTTC. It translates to CASSQPSYNEQFF.